The rows below give T cell receptor beta chains drawn from one sample of a study of human T cells and chemical hapten exposure. Using its own MiXCR run on the RACE reads, TCRdb lists one record per CDR3 protein. There are about 190,000 distinct CDR3 sequences in the sample; about 25% occur only once, and 2% to 2.5% lies in the top ten. The source was whole blood, collected in connection with sensitization to the hapten diphenylcyclopropenone (DPC). These receptors came from a woman in her thirties or forties with alopecia areata. Some clones in this sample may be carry-over from other donors' samples. Both conserved end residues are part of each CDR3. The D gene is left open where the match is weak. Clone size appears in some rows only: once, few, many, or a class for an expanded clone.

d_gene,abundance,j_gene,v_gene,CDR3nt,CDR3aa
TRBD2,.,TRBJ2-1,TRBV12-3/TRBV12-4,TGTGCCAGCAAGGTCTCGGGGGGCAATGAGCAGTTCTTC,CASKVSGGNEQFF
.,few,TRBJ1-1,TRBV4-2,TGTGCCAGCAGCCAAACTCGATTACGGGCCGCTGAAGCTTTCTTT,CASSQTRLRAAEAFF
.,few,TRBJ2-3,TRBV2,TGTGCCAGCAGTGGGGGGCCTGGCACAGATACGCAGTATTTT,CASSGGPGTDTQYF
.,few,TRBJ1-2,TRBV25-1,TGTGCCAGCAGTGAGATGGGTAACTATGGCTACACCTTC,CASSEMGNYGYTF
TRBD2,.,TRBJ2-2,TRBV7-8,TGTGCCAGCAGCTTCCTAGGGGGCGGGCTAGCGGGAAACGGGGAGCTGTTTTTT,CASSFLGGGLAGNGELFF
TRBD2,once,TRBJ2-7,TRBV29-1,TGCAGCGCCGTAGGACTAGCGGGAACCTACGAGCAGTACTTC,CSAVGLAGTYEQYF
.,few,TRBJ1-6,TRBV18,TGTGCCAGCTCACCGCGGAGGGGCGCAGCGTTGAATTCACCCCTCCACTTT,CASSPRRGAALNSPLHF
TRBD2,many,TRBJ2-1,TRBV4-1,TGCGCCAGCAGCCAAGAGGGGACTAGCGGAAAGCAGTTCTTC,CASSQEGTSGKQFF
.,few,TRBJ1-2,TRBV29-1,TGCAGCGTGGGGCATGGGGTTTATGGCTACACCTTC,CSVGHGVYGYTF
TRBD2,.,TRBJ2-5,TRBV11-2,TGTGCCAGCAGCTTACGGCTAGCGGGGAACCAAGAGACCCAGTACTTC,CASSLRLAGNQETQYF
.,few,TRBJ2-6,TRBV28,TGTGCCAGCAGTTTATCCCGTTTCTCTGGGGCCAACGTCCTGACTTTC,CASSLSRFSGANVLTF
.,.,TRBJ2-3,TRBV12-3/TRBV12-4,TGTGCCAGCAGTTTAATGGATACGCAGTATTTT,CASSLMDTQYF
TRBD2,few,TRBJ2-1,TRBV24-1,TGTGCCACCAGTGATCCCCAGCGGGGCAATGAGCAGTTCTTC,CATSDPQRGNEQFF